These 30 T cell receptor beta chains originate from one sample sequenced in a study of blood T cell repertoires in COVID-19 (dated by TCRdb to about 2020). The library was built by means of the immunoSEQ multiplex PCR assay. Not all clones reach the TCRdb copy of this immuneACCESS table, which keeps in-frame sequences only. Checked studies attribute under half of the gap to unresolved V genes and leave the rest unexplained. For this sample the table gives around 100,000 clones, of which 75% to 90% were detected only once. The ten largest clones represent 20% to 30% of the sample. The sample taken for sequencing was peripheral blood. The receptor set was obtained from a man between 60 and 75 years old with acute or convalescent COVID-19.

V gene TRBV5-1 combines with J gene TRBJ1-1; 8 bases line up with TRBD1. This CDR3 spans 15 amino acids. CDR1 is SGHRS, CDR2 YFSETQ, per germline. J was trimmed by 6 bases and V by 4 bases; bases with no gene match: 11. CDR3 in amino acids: CASSTLTGDIAEAFF. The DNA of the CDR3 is TGCGCCAGCAGCACGCTGACAGGGGATATTGCTGAAGCTTTCTTT. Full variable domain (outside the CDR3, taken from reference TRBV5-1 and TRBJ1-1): KAGVTQTPRYLIKTRGQQVTLSCSPISGHRSVSWYQQTPGQGLQFLFEYFSETQRNKGNFPGRFSGRQFSNSRSEMNVSTLELGDSALYLCASSTLTGDIAEAFFGQGTRLTVV.

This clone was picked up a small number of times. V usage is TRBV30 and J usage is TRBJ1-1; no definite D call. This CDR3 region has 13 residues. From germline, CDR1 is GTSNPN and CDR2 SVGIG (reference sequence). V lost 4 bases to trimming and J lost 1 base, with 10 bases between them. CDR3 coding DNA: TGTGCCTGGACTTTACAACCGAACACTGAAGCTTTCTTT. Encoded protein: CAWTLQPNTEAFF. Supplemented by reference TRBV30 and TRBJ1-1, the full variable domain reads SQTIHQWPATLVQPVGSPLSLECTVEGTSNPNLYWYRQAAGRGLQLLFYSVGIGQISSEVPQNLSASRPQDRQFILSSKKLLLSDSGFYLCAWTLQPNTEAFFGQGTRLTVV.

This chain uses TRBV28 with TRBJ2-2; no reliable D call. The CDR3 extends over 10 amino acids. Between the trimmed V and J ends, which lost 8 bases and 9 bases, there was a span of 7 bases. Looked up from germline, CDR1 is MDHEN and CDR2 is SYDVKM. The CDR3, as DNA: TGTGCCAGCGTCGGTAGGGAGCTGTTTTTT. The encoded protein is CASVGRELFF. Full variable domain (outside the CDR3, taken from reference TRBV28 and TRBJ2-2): DVKVTQSSRYLVKRTGEKVFLECVQDMDHENMFWYRQDPGLGLRLIYFSYDVKMKEKGDIPEGYSVSREKKERFSLILESASTNQTSMYLCASVGRELFFGEGSRLTVL.

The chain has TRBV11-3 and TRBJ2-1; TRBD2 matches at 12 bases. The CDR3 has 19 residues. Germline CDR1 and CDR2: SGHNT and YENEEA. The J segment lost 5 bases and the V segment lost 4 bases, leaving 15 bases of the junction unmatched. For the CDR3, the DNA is TGTGCCAGCAGCTCCTTTATTCGGACTAGCGGGGAGGAAGACAATGAGCAGTTCTTC. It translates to CASSSFIRTSGEEDNEQFF.

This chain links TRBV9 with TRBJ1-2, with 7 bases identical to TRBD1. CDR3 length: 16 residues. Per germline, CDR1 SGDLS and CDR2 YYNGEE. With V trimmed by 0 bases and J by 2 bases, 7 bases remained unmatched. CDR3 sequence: CASSVGRTGDNYGYTF. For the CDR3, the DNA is TGTGCCAGCAGCGTAGGGAGGACAGGTGACAACTATGGCTACACCTTC.

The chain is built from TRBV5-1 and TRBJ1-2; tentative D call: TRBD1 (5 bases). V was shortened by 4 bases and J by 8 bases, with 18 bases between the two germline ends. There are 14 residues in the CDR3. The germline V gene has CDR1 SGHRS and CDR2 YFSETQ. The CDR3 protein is CASSPQGPTGGYTF. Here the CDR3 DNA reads TGCGCCAGCAGCCCTCAGGGCCCCACGGGCGGCTACACCTTC.

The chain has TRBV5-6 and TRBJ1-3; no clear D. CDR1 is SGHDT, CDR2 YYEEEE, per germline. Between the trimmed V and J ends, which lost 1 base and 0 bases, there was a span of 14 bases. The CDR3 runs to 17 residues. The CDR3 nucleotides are TGTGCCAGCAGCTTGAATACCGGGTTAAACTCTGGAAACACCATATATTTT. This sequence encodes CASSLNTGLNSGNTIYF.

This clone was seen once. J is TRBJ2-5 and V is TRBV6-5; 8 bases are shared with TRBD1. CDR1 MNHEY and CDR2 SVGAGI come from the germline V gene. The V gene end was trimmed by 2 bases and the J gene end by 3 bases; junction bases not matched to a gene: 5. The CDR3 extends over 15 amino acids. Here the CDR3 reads CASSYRGQAEETQYF. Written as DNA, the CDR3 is TGTGCCAGCAGTTACCGGGGACAGGCTGAAGAGACCCAGTACTTC.

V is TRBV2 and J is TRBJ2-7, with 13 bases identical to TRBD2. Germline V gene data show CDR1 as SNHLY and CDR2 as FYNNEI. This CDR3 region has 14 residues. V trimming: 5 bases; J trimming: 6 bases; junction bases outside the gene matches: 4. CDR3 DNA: TGTGCCAGCAGTCCGGGACTAGCGGGATCCGAGCAGTACTTC. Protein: CASSPGLAGSEQYF.

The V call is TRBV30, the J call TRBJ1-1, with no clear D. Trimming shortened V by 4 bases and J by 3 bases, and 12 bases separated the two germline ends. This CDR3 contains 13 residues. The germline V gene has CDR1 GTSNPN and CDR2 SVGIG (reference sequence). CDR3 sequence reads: CAWTIFADTEAFF. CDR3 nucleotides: TGTGCCTGGACAATTTTCGCGGACACTGAAGCTTTCTTT. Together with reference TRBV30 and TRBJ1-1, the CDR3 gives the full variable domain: SQTIHQWPATLVQPVGSPLSLECTVEGTSNPNLYWYRQAAGRGLQLLFYSVGIGQISSEVPQNLSASRPQDRQFILSSKKLLLSDSGFYLCAWTIFADTEAFFGQGTRLTVV.

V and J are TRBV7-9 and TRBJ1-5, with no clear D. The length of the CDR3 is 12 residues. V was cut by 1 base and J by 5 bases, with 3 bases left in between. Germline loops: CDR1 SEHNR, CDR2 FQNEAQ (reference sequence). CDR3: CASSLVDQPQHF. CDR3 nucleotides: TGTGCCAGCAGCTTAGTCGATCAGCCCCAGCATTTT. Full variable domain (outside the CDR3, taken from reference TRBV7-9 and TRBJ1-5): DTGVSQNPRHKITKRGQNVTFRCDPISEHNRLYWYRQTLGQGPEFLTYFQNEAQLEKSRLLSDRFSAERPKGSFSTLEIQRTEQGDSAMYLCASSLVDQPQHFGDGTRLSIL.

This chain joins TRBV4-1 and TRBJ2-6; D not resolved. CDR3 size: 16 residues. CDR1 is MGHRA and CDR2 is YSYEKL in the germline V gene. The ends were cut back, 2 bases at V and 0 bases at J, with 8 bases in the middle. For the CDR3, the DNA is TGCGCCAGCAGCCAATCTAGGAACTCTGGGGCCAACGTCCTGACTTTC. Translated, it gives CASSQSRNSGANVLTF.

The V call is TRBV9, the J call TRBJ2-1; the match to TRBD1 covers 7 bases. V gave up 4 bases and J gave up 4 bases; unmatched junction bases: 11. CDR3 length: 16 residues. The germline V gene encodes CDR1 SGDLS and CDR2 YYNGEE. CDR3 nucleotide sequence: TGTGCCAGCAGCTCGGGACAGCACCATCTGTACAATGAGCAGTTCTTC. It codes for CASSSGQHHLYNEQFF.

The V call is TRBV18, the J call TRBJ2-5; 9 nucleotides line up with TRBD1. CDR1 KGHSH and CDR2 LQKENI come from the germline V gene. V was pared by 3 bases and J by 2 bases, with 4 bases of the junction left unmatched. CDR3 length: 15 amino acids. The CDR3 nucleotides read TGTGCCAGCTCACCCAACAGGGGGCCTCAAGAGACCCAGTACTTC. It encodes CASSPNRGPQETQYF.

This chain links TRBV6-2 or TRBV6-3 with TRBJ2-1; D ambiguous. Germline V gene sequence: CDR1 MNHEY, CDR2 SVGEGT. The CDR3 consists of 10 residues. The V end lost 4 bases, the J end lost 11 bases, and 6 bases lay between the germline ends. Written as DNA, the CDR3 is TGTGCCAGCAGTTCGGGTAAGCAGTTCTTC. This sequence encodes CASSSGKQFF.

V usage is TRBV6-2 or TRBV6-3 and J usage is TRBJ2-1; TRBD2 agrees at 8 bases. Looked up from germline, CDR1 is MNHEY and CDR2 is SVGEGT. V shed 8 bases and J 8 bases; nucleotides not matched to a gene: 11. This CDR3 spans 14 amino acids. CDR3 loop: CASGQAGVRYEQFF. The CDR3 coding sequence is TGTGCCAGCGGCCAAGCGGGAGTGAGGTATGAGCAGTTCTTC.

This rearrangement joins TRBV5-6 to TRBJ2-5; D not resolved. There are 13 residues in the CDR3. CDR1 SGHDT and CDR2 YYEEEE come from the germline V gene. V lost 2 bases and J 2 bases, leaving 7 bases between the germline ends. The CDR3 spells CASSFSLQETQYF. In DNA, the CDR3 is TGTGCCAGCAGCTTCTCACTTCAAGAGACCCAGTACTTC.

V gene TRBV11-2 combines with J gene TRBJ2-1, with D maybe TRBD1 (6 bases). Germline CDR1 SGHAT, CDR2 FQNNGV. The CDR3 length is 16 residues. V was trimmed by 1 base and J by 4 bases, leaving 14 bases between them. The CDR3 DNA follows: TGTGCCAGCAGCTTAGTCTGGGGGCGAGAGTACAATGAGCAGTTCTTC. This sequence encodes CASSLVWGREYNEQFF. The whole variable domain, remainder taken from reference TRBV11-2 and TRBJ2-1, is EAGVAQSPRYKIIEKRQSVAFWCNPISGHATLYWYQQILGQGPKLLIQFQNNGVVDDSQLPKDRFSAERLKGVDSTLKIQPAKLEDSAVYLCASSLVWGREYNEQFFGPGTRLTVL.

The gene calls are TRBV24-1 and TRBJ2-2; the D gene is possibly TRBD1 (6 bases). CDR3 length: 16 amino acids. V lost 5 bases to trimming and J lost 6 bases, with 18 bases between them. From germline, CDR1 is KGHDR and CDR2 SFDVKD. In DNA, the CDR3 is TGTGCCACCAGTGCCAGGGGAGTGGGGTTCGCCGGGGAGCTGTTTTTT. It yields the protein CATSARGVGFAGELFF.

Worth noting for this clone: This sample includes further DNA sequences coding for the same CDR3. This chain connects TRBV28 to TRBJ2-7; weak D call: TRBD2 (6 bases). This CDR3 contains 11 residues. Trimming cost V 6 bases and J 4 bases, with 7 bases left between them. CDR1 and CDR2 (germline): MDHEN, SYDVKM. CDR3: CASSRGYEQYF. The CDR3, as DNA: TGTGCCAGCAGCCGGGGGTACGAGCAGTACTTC. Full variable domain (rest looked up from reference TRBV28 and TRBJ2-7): DVKVTQSSRYLVKRTGEKVFLECVQDMDHENMFWYRQDPGLGLRLIYFSYDVKMKEKGDIPEGYSVSREKKERFSLILESASTNQTSMYLCASSRGYEQYFGPGTRLTVT.

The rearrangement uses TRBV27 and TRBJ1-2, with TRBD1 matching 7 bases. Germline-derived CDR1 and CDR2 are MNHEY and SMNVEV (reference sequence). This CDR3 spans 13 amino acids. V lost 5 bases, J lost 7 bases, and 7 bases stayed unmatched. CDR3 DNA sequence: TGTGCCAGCAGTCTAACAAGACAGGGTGGCTACACCTTC. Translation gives CASSLTRQGGYTF.

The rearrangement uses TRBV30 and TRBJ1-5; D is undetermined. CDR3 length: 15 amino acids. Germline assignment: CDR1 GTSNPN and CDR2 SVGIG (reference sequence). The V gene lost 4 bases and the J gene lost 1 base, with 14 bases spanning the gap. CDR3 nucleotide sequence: TGTGCCTGGACCTCAAGTTACAGCAGCAATCAGCCCCAGCATTTT. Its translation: CAWTSSYSSNQPQHF.

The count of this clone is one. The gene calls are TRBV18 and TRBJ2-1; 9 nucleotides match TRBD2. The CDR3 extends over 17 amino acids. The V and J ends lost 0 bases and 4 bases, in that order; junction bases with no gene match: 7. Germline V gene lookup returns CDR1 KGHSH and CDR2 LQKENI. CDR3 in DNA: TGTGCCAGCTCACCACCGGGCGGACTAGCGCAGTACAATGAGCAGTTCTTC. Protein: CASSPPGGLAQYNEQFF. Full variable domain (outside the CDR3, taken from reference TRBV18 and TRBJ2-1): NAGVMQNPRHLVRRRGQEARLRCSPMKGHSHVYWYRQLPEEGLKFMVYLQKENIIDESGMPKERFSAEFPKEGPSILRIQQVVRGDSAAYFCASSPPGGLAQYNEQFFGPGTRLTVL.

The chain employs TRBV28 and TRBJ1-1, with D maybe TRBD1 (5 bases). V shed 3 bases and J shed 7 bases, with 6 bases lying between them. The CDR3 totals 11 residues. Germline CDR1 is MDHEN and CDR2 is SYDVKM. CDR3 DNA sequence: TGTGCCAGCAGTTTGGGGCGTGAAGCTTTCTTT. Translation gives CASSLGREAFF. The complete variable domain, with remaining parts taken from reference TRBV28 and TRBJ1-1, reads DVKVTQSSRYLVKRTGEKVFLECVQDMDHENMFWYRQDPGLGLRLIYFSYDVKMKEKGDIPEGYSVSREKKERFSLILESASTNQTSMYLCASSLGREAFFGQGTRLTVV.

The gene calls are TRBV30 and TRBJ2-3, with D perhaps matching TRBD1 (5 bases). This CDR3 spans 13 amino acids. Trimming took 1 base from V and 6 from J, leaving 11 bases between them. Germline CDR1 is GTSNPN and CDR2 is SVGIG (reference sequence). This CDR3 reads CAWSARVADTQYF. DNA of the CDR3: TGTGCCTGGAGTGCCAGGGTTGCGGATACGCAGTATTTT.

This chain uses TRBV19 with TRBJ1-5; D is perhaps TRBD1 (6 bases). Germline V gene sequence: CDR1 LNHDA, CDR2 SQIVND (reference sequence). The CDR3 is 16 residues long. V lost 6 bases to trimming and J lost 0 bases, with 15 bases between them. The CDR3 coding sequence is TGTGCCAGTAGCTTCGCCGGGACAACTAGCAATCAGCCCCAGCATTTT. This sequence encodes CASSFAGTTSNQPQHF.

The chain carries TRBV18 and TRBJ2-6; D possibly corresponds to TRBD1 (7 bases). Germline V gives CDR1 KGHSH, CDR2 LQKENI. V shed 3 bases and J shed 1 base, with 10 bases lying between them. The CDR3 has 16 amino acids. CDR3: CASSPTGTSGANVLTF. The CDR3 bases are TGTGCCAGCTCACCGACAGGGACTTCTGGGGCCAACGTCCTGACTTTC. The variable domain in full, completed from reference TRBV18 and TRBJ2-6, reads NAGVMQNPRHLVRRRGQEARLRCSPMKGHSHVYWYRQLPEEGLKFMVYLQKENIIDESGMPKERFSAEFPKEGPSILRIQQVVRGDSAAYFCASSPTGTSGANVLTFGAGSRLTVL.

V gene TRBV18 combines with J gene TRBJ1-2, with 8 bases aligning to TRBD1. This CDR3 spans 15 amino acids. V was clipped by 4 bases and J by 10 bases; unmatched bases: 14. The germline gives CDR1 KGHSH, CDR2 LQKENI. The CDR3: CASSRKTGASLAYTF. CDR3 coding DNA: TGTGCCAGCTCACGAAAGACAGGGGCATCCCTAGCCTACACCTTC.

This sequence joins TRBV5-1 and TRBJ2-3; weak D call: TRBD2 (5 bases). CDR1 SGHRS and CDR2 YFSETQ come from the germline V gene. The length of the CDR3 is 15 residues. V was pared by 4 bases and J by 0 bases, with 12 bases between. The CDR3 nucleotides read TGCGCCAGCAGCCCTCGGGGTACTAGCACAGATACGCAGTATTTT. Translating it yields CASSPRGTSTDTQYF.

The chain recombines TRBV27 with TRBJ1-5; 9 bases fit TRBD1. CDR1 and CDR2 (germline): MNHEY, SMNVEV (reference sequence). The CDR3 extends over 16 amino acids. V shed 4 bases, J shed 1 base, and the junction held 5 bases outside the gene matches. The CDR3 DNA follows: TGTGCCAGCAGTTCCGGGGGACAGGGAAGCAATCAGCCCCAGCATTTT. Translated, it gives CASSSGGQGSNQPQHF.